This T cell receptor beta chain appears in the sequencing data of a study of CD8 T cells in Susac syndrome. Reverse transcription of roughly 0.5 to 1 ug RNA was carried out with random hexamers. TCRdb reanalysed the immunoSEQ multiplex PCR reads using MiXCR and keeps one entry per CDR3 protein. The table records around 80,000 distinct CDR3 sequences, about 93% of them present only once. CDR3 length: 17 residues. V shed 0 bases and J shed 0 bases, with 15 bases lying between them. The germline CDR1 and CDR2 sequences are MNHEY and SMNVEV (reference sequence). The gene calls are TRBV27 and TRBJ2-7; D possibly corresponds to TRBD2 (6 bases). This TCR derives from a human donor with Susac syndrome. The sample was CD8+ T cells from PBMCs. CDR3 protein: CASSLSRRGFSSYEQYF. CDR3 nucleotides: TGTGCCAGCAGTTTATCGAGGAGGGGATTTAGCTCCTACGAGCAGTACTTC.